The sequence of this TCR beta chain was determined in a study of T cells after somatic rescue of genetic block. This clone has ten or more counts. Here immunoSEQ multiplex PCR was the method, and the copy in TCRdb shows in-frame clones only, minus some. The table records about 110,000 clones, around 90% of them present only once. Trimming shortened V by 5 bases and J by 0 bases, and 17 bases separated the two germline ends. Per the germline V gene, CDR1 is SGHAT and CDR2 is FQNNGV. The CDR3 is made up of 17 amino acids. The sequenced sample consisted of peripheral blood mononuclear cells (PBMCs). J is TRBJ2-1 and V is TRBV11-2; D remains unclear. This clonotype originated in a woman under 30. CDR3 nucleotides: TGTGCCAGCAGCCTCGTTTTGGCGGCTGGCTCCTACAATGAGCAGTTCTTC. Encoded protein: CASSLVLAAGSYNEQFF.